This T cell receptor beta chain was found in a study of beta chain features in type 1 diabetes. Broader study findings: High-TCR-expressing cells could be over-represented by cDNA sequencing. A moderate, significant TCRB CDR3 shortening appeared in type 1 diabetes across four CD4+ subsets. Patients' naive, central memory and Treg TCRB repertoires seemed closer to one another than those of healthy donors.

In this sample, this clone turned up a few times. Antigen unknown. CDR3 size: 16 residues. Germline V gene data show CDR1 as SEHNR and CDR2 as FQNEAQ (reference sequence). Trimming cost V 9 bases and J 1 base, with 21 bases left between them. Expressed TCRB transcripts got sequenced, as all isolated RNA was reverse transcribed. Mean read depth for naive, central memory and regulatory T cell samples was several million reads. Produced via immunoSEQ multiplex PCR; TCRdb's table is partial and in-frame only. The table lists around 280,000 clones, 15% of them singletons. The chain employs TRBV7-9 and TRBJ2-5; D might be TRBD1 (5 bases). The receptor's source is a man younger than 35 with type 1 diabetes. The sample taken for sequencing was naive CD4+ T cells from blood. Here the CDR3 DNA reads TGTGCCAGTACCAGAGGCAGGGTTCGCCTCCAAGAGACCCAGTACTTC. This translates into CASTRGRVRLQETQYF.